Listed here are 23 T cell receptor beta chains from one sample, sequenced in a study of blood T cell repertoires in COVID-19. This table comes from immunoSEQ multiplex PCR, and its TCRdb copy is limited to in-frame clones, with some not included. The table lists 150,000 to 200,000 clones, roughly 80% of them singletons. Source material: peripheral blood. The source of these receptors is a woman aged 40-49 years with COVID-19, enrolled during active disease.

This clone was found a few times. The V call is TRBV27, the J call TRBJ2-3; TRBD2 aligns across 13 bases. The germline gives CDR1 MNHEY, CDR2 SMNVEV (reference sequence). With V trimmed by 5 bases and J by 5 bases, 7 bases remained unmatched. The CDR3 is made up of 16 amino acids. The CDR3 coding sequence is TGTGCCAGCAGTCCCCAGACTAGCGGGGGGCAAGATACGCAGTATTTT. This translates into CASSPQTSGGQDTQYF.

J is TRBJ2-7 and V is TRBV28; 9 nucleotides line up with TRBD2. The CDR3 runs 14 residues. V trimming: 3 bases; J trimming: 3 bases; junction bases outside the gene matches: 3. The germline gives CDR1 MDHEN, CDR2 SYDVKM. CDR3: CASSLSGRRYEQYF. DNA for the CDR3: TGTGCCAGCAGTTTGAGCGGGAGGCGCTACGAGCAGTACTTC.

The V call is TRBV27, the J call TRBJ2-1, with TRBD2 as a possible D gene (5 bases). V lost 4 bases and J 9 bases, leaving 16 bases between the germline ends. The germline V gene encodes CDR1 MNHEY and CDR2 SMNVEV (reference sequence). The CDR3 runs to 14 residues. The CDR3 DNA sequence: TGTGCCAGCAGTTCATATCCCATTGGAGGTGAGCAGTTCTTC. Its protein is CASSSYPIGGEQFF.

The V call is TRBV18, the J call TRBJ2-7; the D is unclear. Germline V gene data show CDR1 as KGHSH and CDR2 as LQKENI. The CDR3 runs to 14 residues. Trimming stripped 2 bases from V and 7 bases from J, with 15 bases between. The CDR3 loop reads CASSPSVQLEEQYF. Written as DNA, the CDR3 is TGTGCCAGCTCACCAAGCGTCCAGTTGGAGGAGCAGTACTTC. Supplemented by reference TRBV18 and TRBJ2-7, the full variable domain reads NAGVMQNPRHLVRRRGQEARLRCSPMKGHSHVYWYRQLPEEGLKFMVYLQKENIIDESGMPKERFSAEFPKEGPSILRIQQVVRGDSAAYFCASSPSVQLEEQYFGPGTRLTVT.

This clone was observed many times. V gene TRBV7-9 combines with J gene TRBJ2-3; possibly TRBD2 for D (6 bases). V was pared by 4 bases and J by 6 bases, with 17 bases between. The V gene's germline CDR1 is SEHNR and CDR2 FQNEAQ (reference sequence). The CDR3 runs 15 residues. This CDR3 reads CASSSMEGRRDTQYF. The CDR3 bases are TGTGCCAGCAGCTCGATGGAGGGGCGCAGGGATACGCAGTATTTT.

This clone appeared once. V and J are TRBV30 and TRBJ2-5; TRBD1 is a possible D gene (6 bases). V shed 3 bases and J shed 2 bases, with 7 bases lying between them. Germline CDR1 and CDR2: GTSNPN and SVGIG (reference sequence). The length of the CDR3 is 12 residues. CDR3 sequence reads: CAWRDRQETQYF. CDR3 nucleotide sequence: TGTGCCTGGAGGGACAGACAAGAGACCCAGTACTTC.

The rearrangement joins TRBV10-3 to TRBJ1-2; D remains unclear. This CDR3 has 13 amino acids. The germline gives CDR1 ENHRY, CDR2 SYGVKD. The V end was cut by 4 bases, the J end by 3 bases, with 9 bases between. Written as DNA, the CDR3 is TGTGCCATCAGTGCCTCCGGGGACTATGGCTACACCTTC. The encoded protein is CAISASGDYGYTF.

V gene TRBV5-1 combines with J gene TRBJ1-4; D is undetermined. Trimming removed 0 bases from V and 5 bases from J, with 8 bases in between. Germline CDR1 reads SGHRS; CDR2 reads YFSETQ. The CDR3 sequence is 14 residues long. CDR3: CASSLAWPNEKLFF. CDR3 nucleotide sequence: TGCGCCAGCAGCTTGGCGTGGCCAAATGAAAAACTGTTTTTT.

The V gene is TRBV5-6, the J gene TRBJ1-5, with a tentative D call TRBD1 (5 bases). The germline V gene encodes CDR1 SGHDT and CDR2 YYEEEE. Trimming removed 1 base from V and 6 bases from J, with 17 bases in between. The CDR3 totals 16 residues. The DNA for the CDR3 is TGTGCCAGCAGCTTGTGGGGGGGGGATCGAGGTCAGCCCCAGCATTTT. This codes for CASSLWGGDRGQPQHF.

CDR3 loop: CASSYSPGTGGNEQFF. The CDR3 bases are TGTGCCAGCAGTTACTCGCCCGGGACAGGGGGCAATGAGCAGTTCTTC. The rearrangement uses TRBV6-5 and TRBJ2-1, with 11 nucleotides matching TRBD1. Germline V gives CDR1 MNHEY, CDR2 SVGAGI. This CDR3 contains 16 residues. Trimming took 0 bases from V and 6 from J; bases not matched to a gene: 4.

V and J are TRBV19 and TRBJ1-2; 9 bases fit TRBD1. Germline V lookup: CDR1 LNHDA, CDR2 SQIVND (reference sequence). J was trimmed by 8 bases and V by 7 bases; bases with no gene match: 17. The CDR3 runs 16 residues. The CDR3 region is CASKSPFDRGSRGYTF. CDR3 bases: TGTGCCAGTAAATCCCCCTTTGACAGGGGGAGTCGCGGCTACACCTTC.

This chain joins TRBV27 and TRBJ1-5; 7 bases fit TRBD1. This CDR3 region has 14 residues. The V and J ends lost 6 bases and 7 bases, in that order; junction bases with no gene match: 9. Germline-derived CDR1 and CDR2 are MNHEY and SMNVEV (reference sequence). The CDR3 bases are TGTGCCAGCAGCCTAGGGGGCTTAGAACAGCCCCAGCATTTT. Its protein product is CASSLGGLEQPQHF.

This chain joins TRBV29-1 and TRBJ1-2; maybe TRBD1 (6 bases). Trimming stripped 6 bases from V and 8 bases from J, with 13 bases between. Germline V lookup: CDR1 SQVTM, CDR2 ANQGSEA. CDR3 size: 11 residues. CDR3 region: CSVDGGHGYTF. CDR3 DNA sequence: TGCAGCGTGGACGGGGGGCACGGCTACACCTTC.

The rearrangement joins TRBV12-3 or TRBV12-4 to TRBJ1-5, with no clear D. The CDR3 consists of 12 residues. V was cut by 3 bases and J by 7 bases, with 7 bases left in between. CDR3 residues: CASSFHNQPQHF. The DNA of the CDR3 is TGTGCCAGCAGTTTCCACAACCAGCCCCAGCATTTT.

The rearrangement links TRBV28 to TRBJ2-3; 7 nucleotides line up with TRBD2. Germline CDR1 and CDR2: MDHEN and SYDVKM. J gave up 9 bases and V 5 bases, and 8 bases lay outside the gene matches. This CDR3 spans 13 amino acids. CDR3 nucleotides: TGTGCCAGCAGTATCCCCCCGCGGGGGACGCAGTATTTT. This encodes CASSIPPRGTQYF.

The V call is TRBV6-6, the J call TRBJ2-6; TRBD2 matches at 7 bases. Germline V lookup: CDR1 MNHNY, CDR2 SVGAGI (reference sequence). The CDR3 loop spans 16 amino acids. The J segment lost 4 bases and the V segment lost 7 bases, leaving 10 bases of the junction unmatched. CDR3 DNA: TGTGCCAGCACCGCGGGGGTCGGTAAAGGGGCCAACGTCCTGACTTTC. Protein product: CASTAGVGKGANVLTF.

The chain has TRBV29-1 and TRBJ2-5; possibly TRBD2 for D (6 bases). V was cut by 4 bases and J by 1 base, with 13 bases left in between. The CDR3 runs to 14 residues. Germline V gene lookup returns CDR1 SQVTM and CDR2 ANQGSEA. The CDR3 protein is CSVAFAGPQETQYF. The CDR3 DNA reads as TGCAGCGTTGCTTTCGCGGGGCCCCAAGAGACCCAGTACTTC.

The V and J genes are TRBV7-2 and TRBJ2-5; no reliable D call. V was clipped by 5 bases and J by 3 bases, with 13 bases between them. The CDR3 runs to 14 residues. CDR1 and CDR2 from the germline V gene are SGHTA and FQGNSA. CDR3 sequence (DNA): TGTGCCAGCAGCCCGCTGCGGAGTAAAGAGACCCAGTACTTC. Amino acids: CASSPLRSKETQYF.

V usage is TRBV5-1 and J usage is TRBJ2-1; D uncertain. The CDR3 loop spans 15 amino acids. The germline gives CDR1 SGHRS, CDR2 YFSETQ. Trimming removed 0 bases at V and 2 bases at J, with 9 bases between. The CDR3 sequence is CASSLGGQPYNEQFF. CDR3 sequence (DNA): TGCGCCAGCAGCTTGGGAGGCCAGCCCTACAATGAGCAGTTCTTC.

The chain combines TRBV28 with TRBJ2-2; possible D gene TRBD2, 6 bases. V shed 0 bases and J shed 4 bases, with 6 bases lying between them. The CDR3 is 14 residues long. CDR1 and CDR2 from the germline V gene are MDHEN and SYDVKM. The CDR3 DNA is TGTGCCAGCAGTTTATGGGGGGGCACCGGGGAGCTGTTTTTT. Its translation is CASSLWGGTGELFF.

The rearrangement joins TRBV5-4 to TRBJ1-5; tentatively, D is TRBD1 (5 bases). The CDR3 is made up of 16 amino acids. V shed 3 bases and J shed 2 bases, with 15 bases lying between them. Germline V CDR1 and CDR2: SGHNT, YYREEE (reference sequence). CDR3 loop: CASSWGGGSGNQPQHF. Here the CDR3 DNA reads TGTGCCAGCAGCTGGGGCGGGGGTTCCGGCAATCAGCCCCAGCATTTT. The entire variable domain, with the rest obtained from reference TRBV5-4 and TRBJ1-5, is as follows: ETGVTQSPTHLIKTRGQQVTLRCSSQSGHNTVSWYQQALGQGPQFIFQYYREEENGRGNFPPRFSGLQFPNYSSELNVNALELDDSALYLCASSWGGGSGNQPQHFGDGTRLSIL.

This chain joins TRBV10-2 and TRBJ1-6; D unresolved. Trimming took off 2 bases at V and 0 bases at J, with 14 bases between the two ends. CDR1 is WSHSY and CDR2 is SAAADI in the germline V gene. This CDR3 has 18 residues. This CDR3 is CASSETGGSSSYNSPLHF. The CDR3 nucleotides are TGCGCCAGCAGTGAGACGGGAGGTTCGAGCTCCTATAATTCACCCCTCCACTTT.

The genes are TRBV2 and TRBJ2-3, with 10 positions matching TRBD1. The CDR3 covers 15 residues. Germline V gene lookup returns CDR1 SNHLY and CDR2 FYNNEI. The ends lost 5 bases at V and 2 bases at J; junction bases unmatched: 4. The CDR3 is CASSMDRGYTDTQYF. The CDR3 nucleotides read TGTGCCAGCAGTATGGACAGGGGGTACACAGATACGCAGTATTTT.